This T cell receptor beta chain stems from a study of blood T cells in healthy people across ages. This CDR3 has 11 amino acids. Germline CDR1 reads KGHDR; CDR2 reads SFDVKD. The ends were cut back, 9 bases at V and 4 bases at J, with 8 bases in the middle. Caucasian, healthy and from Russia, the donors were aged between 6 and 90. For the second PCR, which ran for roughly 6 to 12 cycles, a sample-barcoded 5' primer and a J-beta primer mix were used. TCRdb passed the 5' RACE reads through MiXCR, listing each CDR3 protein once. The data show 1.8 million or so distinct CDR3 sequences, with about two fifths seen just once and 23% held by the top ten.

The chain employs TRBV24-1 and TRBJ1-2, with TRBD1 as a possible D gene (5 bases). The receptor was derived from a human donor in good health. The sequenced material came from blood. CDR3 residues: CATSDSYGYTF. CDR3 coding DNA: TGTGCCACCTCAGACAGCTATGGCTACACCTTC.